This TCR beta chain was captured by sequencing in a study of response to subunit inactivated influenza vaccine. TCRdb re-called the RT-PCR reads with MiXCR, one entry per CDR3 protein. Of some 160,000 distinct CDR3 sequences in the sample, around 9.9% were seen once. CDR3 length: 13 amino acids. Germline loops: CDR1 DFQATT, CDR2 SNEGSKA (reference sequence). V was pared by 4 bases and J by 6 bases, with 4 bases of the junction left unmatched. This clonotype has just a few counts. The receptor was derived from a man aged 50 to 59 who received an inactivated influenza vaccine. The rearrangement uses TRBV20-1 and TRBJ1-5, with 9 bases aligning to TRBD1. The source was non-naive T cells sorted from PBMCs, collected 35 to 45 days after vaccination. The CDR3: CSATQGARQPQHF. The CDR3 nucleotides are TGCAGTGCTACACAGGGGGCGCGTCAGCCCCAGCATTTT.